Below, 2 T cell receptor beta chains from the same sample are listed, as sequenced in a study of T cells in localized non-small cell lung cancer. Produced via immunoSEQ multiplex PCR; TCRdb's table is partial and in-frame only. The repertoire consists of 53,000 or so clones, with roughly 92% occurring once and the leading ten covering 15% to 20%. Sequences were derived from peripheral blood, sampled before any cancer treatment. The source is a man aged 35-75 years with stage I lung adenocarcinoma.

The chain carries TRBV29-1 and TRBJ2-1, with 8 positions matching TRBD1. CDR1 is SQVTM and CDR2 is ANQGSEA in the germline V gene. Losses at the gene ends were 7 bases for V and 9 bases for J; bases not matched to a gene: 14. This CDR3 has 14 amino acids. In DNA form, the CDR3 reads TGCAGCGCCCAGTCGGGACAGGATTTGAGTGAGCAGTTCTTC. This gives the protein CSAQSGQDLSEQFF.

This chain joins TRBV2 and TRBJ2-7, with D perhaps TRBD1 (6 bases). Germline V lookup: CDR1 SNHLY, CDR2 FYNNEI. Trimming stripped 3 bases from V and 5 bases from J, with 14 bases between. The CDR3 covers 14 residues. DNA of the CDR3: TGTGCCAGCAGTGATATCCAGGGGTGGCACGAGCAGTACTTC. Translation gives CASSDIQGWHEQYF.